This T cell receptor (beta chain) was captured by sequencing in a study of OX40 agonist ivuxolimab in advanced cancers. As for the study in general: An anti-OX40 (CD134) antibody with agonistic activity, ivuxolimab, was administered to patients. Notes on the study in general: People who partly responded at 0.1-3.0 mg/kg had some of the least clonal expansion seen.

On this clone: What it recognizes is unknown.

This CDR3 is built from 13 residues. CDR1 SGHAT and CDR2 FQNNGV come from the germline V gene. V lost 5 bases to trimming and J lost 6 bases, with 11 bases between them. TCRdb's table, derived via immunoSEQ multiplex PCR, lists solely in-frame clones and lacks some. The sample holds roughly 29,000 clones; approximately 86% are singletons and the top ten take 15% to 25%. The clonotype was recovered from an adult with an advanced solid tumor such as melanoma, head and neck, liver or kidney cancer. The chain carries TRBV11-2 and TRBJ2-4; D gene uncertain. The sample here was CD4+ or CD8+ T cells sorted from blood, taken in a trial of the OX40 agonist ivuxolimab. This CDR3 reads CASSHRTGNIQYF. CDR3 sequence (DNA): TGTGCCAGCAGCCACCGGACGGGAAACATTCAGTACTTC.